This T cell receptor (beta chain) derives from a study of regulatory T cells in long-lasting Graves disease (dated by TCRdb to the early 2020s). At the level of the whole study: To count as having persistent Graves' disease, a patient had to have received antithyroid drug treatment for over 5 years with TSH receptor autoantibodies remaining persistently positive. Patients with persistent Graves' disease were compared with patients with newly diagnosed Graves' disease using TCR sequencing and RNA sequencing of peripheral blood. The study was registered as a clinical trial and conducted in China. A total of around 33 samples underwent TCR sequencing, from 13 patients with persistent Graves' disease and 20 or so patients with newly diagnosed Graves' disease. Persistent Graves' disease patients in the clinical cohort had taken antithyroid drugs for roughly ten years on average.

The CDR3, cysteine through phenylalanine, is 13 amino acids long. Solely the CDR3 DNA is kept, with 39 bases framed from the first base. A distance of 8 bases separates the germline ends of V and J, which lose 7 bases and 0 bases respectively. CDR1 and CDR2 are read off the germline V gene as KGHDR and SFDVKD. This clonotype was counted between two and nine times. Its antigen specificity is not known. Per-base qualities were not stored, and no clone one base away is much larger. Libraries were constructed by multiplex PCR. Data came from an Illumina HiSeq 4000. TCR beta libraries were built with iRepertoire HTBI primers and Arm-PCR amplification of CDR3 regions. Gel purification was performed on PCR products prior to sequencing. In the original analysis: Gene usage analysis of CDR3 amino acid clonotypes used the 55 to 80 TRBV and 11 to 15 TRBJ segments found across samples. Filtered high-quality paired reads were merged into contigs using COPE and FqMerger. BLAST was used to align contigs to IMGT TRBV, TRBD and TRBJ reference genes, with CDR3 defined following IMGT. Highly expanded clones were defined as clonotypes with a frequency above 0.1%. Shannon entropy served as the measure of repertoire diversity, while the Gini coefficient captured V-J evenness. Public clonotypes were defined as clonotypes shared by more than one individual. TCRdb reanalyzed the raw reads on its own, using fastp at Q25 for trimming and MiXCR for clone calling, and kept in-frame beta chains. Duplicate CDR3 protein sequences are folded into a single record with the most common DNA and genes. The V and J calls shown here were made by TCRdb, not taken from the authors' results. Counted in this sample were roughly 450,000 distinct CDR3 sequences; about 20% of them appeared once. Over 10% of the sample is in the top ten clones.

Taken with the paper, the label for time point translates to: persistent/refractory GD, antithyroid drugs over 5 years with positive TRAb. RNA was extracted from PBMCs in TRIzol for both TCR sequencing and RNA sequencing. Graves' disease was diagnosed according to American Thyroid Association guidelines. The patients came from an endocrinology department in Xi'an, China. From each patient, about 9 milliliters of peripheral blood was collected into an EDTA anticoagulant tube. Ficoll Paque Plus density gradient separation was used to isolate PBMCs, and no further T cell sorting was done. An Agilent 2100 Bioanalyzer and agarose gel were used to check RNA quality, while a NanoDrop 2000 measured RNA concentration. Points the paper makes about the study in general: Persistent patients shared more public clonotypes among themselves (around 3,000) than newly diagnosed patients did (approximately 900). The authors acknowledged the small sample size as a limitation that may reduce accuracy. Sequencing and analysis were limited to the TCR beta chain. Preferential use of TRBV28, TRBJ1-2 and TRBJ2-5 was observed in persistent disease, whereas TRBV20-1 and TRBJ2-1 were favored in newly diagnosed disease. Lower TCR Shannon entropy and fewer highly expanded clones were observed in persistent Graves' disease patients than in newly diagnosed patients, which suggested clonal expansion. The study examined only peripheral blood because the primary lesion, thyroid tissue, could not be accessed.

The material sequenced was peripheral blood mononuclear cells (PBMCs), taken when the disease was refractory, from a patient treated with antithyroid drugs. The chain is assembled from TRBV24-1 and TRBJ1-1, with the identity of the D gene unclear. The receptor's source is a female donor with Graves disease. CDR3 reads: CATSSGLNTEAFF. The DNA reads as follows: TGTGCCACCAGCAGTGGATTGAACACTGAAGCTTTCTTT.